This TCR beta chain was captured in a study of PD-1 blockade in classical Hodgkin lymphoma. Brentuximab vedotin exposure varied, and every patient relapsed after autologous stem cell transplantation. The germline V and J ends were trimmed by 6 bases and 5 bases, with 13 bases remaining between them. The CDR3 length is 14 residues. CDR1 MRHNA and CDR2 SNTAGT come from the germline V gene. Measured with immunoSEQ multiplex PCR; TCRdb has only the in-frame clones, and not every one. The sample records 40,000 to 45,000 clones, roughly 70% being singletons. The source is a human donor with classical Hodgkin lymphoma. This specimen was peripheral blood mononuclear cells (PBMCs), taken at baseline. The rearrangement uses TRBV6-4 and TRBJ2-2; tentatively, D is TRBD2 (6 bases). The CDR3: CASRSARGTGELFF. The CDR3 DNA is TGTGCCAGCAGATCGGCCCGGGGGACCGGGGAGCTGTTTTTT.